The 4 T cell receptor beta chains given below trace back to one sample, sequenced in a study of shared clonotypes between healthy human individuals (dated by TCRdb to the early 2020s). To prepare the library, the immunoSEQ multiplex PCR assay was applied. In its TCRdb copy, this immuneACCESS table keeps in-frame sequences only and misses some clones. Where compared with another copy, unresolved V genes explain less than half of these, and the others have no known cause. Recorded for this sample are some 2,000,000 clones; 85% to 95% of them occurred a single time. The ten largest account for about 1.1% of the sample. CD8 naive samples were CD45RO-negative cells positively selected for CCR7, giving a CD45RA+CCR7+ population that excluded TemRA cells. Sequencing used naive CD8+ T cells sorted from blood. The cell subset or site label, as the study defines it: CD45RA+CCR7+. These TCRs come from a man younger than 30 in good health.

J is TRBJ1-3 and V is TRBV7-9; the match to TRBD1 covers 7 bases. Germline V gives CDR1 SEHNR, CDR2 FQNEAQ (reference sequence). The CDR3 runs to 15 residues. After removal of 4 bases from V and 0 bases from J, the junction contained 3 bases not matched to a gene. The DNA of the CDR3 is TGTGCCAGCAGCTGGGACAGCCTCTCTGGAAACACCATATATTTT. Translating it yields CASSWDSLSGNTIYF.

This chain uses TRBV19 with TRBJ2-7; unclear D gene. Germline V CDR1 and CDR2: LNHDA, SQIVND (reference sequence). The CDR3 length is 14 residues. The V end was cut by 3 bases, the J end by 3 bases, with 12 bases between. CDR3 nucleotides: TGTGCCAGTAGTATTCGCTCCCTAGTCTACGAGCAGTACTTC. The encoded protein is CASSIRSLVYEQYF.

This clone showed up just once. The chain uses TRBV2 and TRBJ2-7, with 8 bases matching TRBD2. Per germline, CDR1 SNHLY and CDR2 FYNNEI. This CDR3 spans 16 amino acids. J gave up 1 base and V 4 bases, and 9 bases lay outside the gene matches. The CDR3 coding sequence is TGTGCCAGCAGTGTTTCTTCTGCTAGCGGGTCCTACGAGCAGTACTTC. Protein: CASSVSSASGSYEQYF.

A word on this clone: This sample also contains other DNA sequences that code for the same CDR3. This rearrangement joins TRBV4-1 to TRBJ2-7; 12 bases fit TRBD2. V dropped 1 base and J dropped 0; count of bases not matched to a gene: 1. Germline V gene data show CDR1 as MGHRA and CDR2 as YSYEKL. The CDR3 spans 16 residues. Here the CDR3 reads CASSQATSGSSYEQYF. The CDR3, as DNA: TGCGCCAGCAGCCAAGCGACTAGCGGGAGCTCCTACGAGCAGTACTTC.